The T cell receptor beta chain under discussion was sequenced for a study of cytomegalovirus exposure and HLA in healthy donors. The PCR employed 60 Vbeta primers together with 13 Jbeta primers. Repertoires were generated with immunoSEQ multiplex PCR, while TCRdb's copy carries only in-frame clones and drops some. The sample lists around 210,000 clones, roughly 81% seen once, with roughly 0.24% in the top ten. Study-wide results and caveats: Most TCRs appeared rarely, but some public TCRs recurred in many donors. In an earlier analysis, in around 590 donors, most V segments appeared productive either ~87% or ~30% of the time. What TCR beta sequences reportedly achieved was accurate prediction of HLA-A and HLA-B alleles in most subjects.

Looked up from germline, CDR1 is MNHEY and CDR2 is SMNVEV (reference sequence). This CDR3 is built from 15 residues. The junction had 8 bases not matched to a gene; V was cut back by 3 bases and J by 4 bases. A word on this clone: Its antigen is undetermined. The sample holds other DNA sequences that translate to the same CDR3.

Material: PBMCs. V and J are TRBV27 and TRBJ1-2, with 7 bases matching TRBD1. The TCR comes from a girl under 10 years old in good health and CMV-seronegative. The CDR3 DNA follows: TGTGCCAGCAGTTTGCAGGGACAGACCCTCTATGGCTACACCTTC. Its translation: CASSLQGQTLYGYTF.